A single sample is the source of the 31 T cell receptor beta chains below, sequenced in a study of T cell repertoires in cytomegalovirus infection. From the reads, TCRdb called clonotypes with MiXCR, one entry per CDR3 protein. The data hold about 71,000 distinct CDR3 sequences, with 20% to 25% observed a single time. No antigen has been identified for these receptors. This sample comprised CD8+ T cells from cultured PBMCs, obtained from culture after CMV antigen stimulation. The receptors were sampled from a human donor in good health (CMV status not recorded). Some clones in this sample may be carry-over from other donors' samples.

This chain connects TRBV27 to TRBJ1-1, with no clear D. In germline, CDR1 is MNHEY, CDR2 SMNVEV (reference sequence). V was shortened by 8 bases and J by 0 bases, with 13 bases between the two germline ends. The CDR3 contains 14 residues. CDR3: CASSTRAMNTEAFF. In DNA, the CDR3 is TGTGCCAGCTCCACCCGGGCCATGAACACTGAAGCTTTCTTT.

The genes are TRBV27 and TRBJ1-2; a possible D gene is TRBD1 (5 bases). CDR1 and CDR2 (germline): MNHEY, SMNVEV (reference sequence). CDR3 length: 13 amino acids. Trimming shortened V by 3 bases and J by 8 bases, and 13 bases separated the two germline ends. CDR3 sequence reads: CASSFGGIGGYTF. CDR3 in DNA: TGTGCCAGCAGTTTCGGGGGGATAGGAGGCTACACCTTC.

This clonotype came up a few times. CDR3 region: CASSPPDSGVKSSYEQYF. The CDR3 coding sequence is TGTGCCAGCAGTCCCCCCGACTCCGGGGTCAAGAGCTCCTACGAGCAGTACTTC. The chain combines TRBV27 with TRBJ2-7; possibly TRBD2 for D (5 bases). Germline CDR1 and CDR2: MNHEY and SMNVEV (reference sequence). V lost 5 bases, J lost 0 bases, and 23 bases lay in between. The CDR3 loop spans 18 amino acids.

The gene calls are TRBV7-9 and TRBJ1-4; D is undetermined. V lost 4 bases and J lost 8, with 14 bases in between. Germline CDR1 and CDR2: SEHNR and FQNEAQ (reference sequence). This CDR3 comprises 14 residues. For the CDR3, the DNA is TGTGCCAGCAGCTCAGCGGACTGGTCGGAAAAACTGTTTTTT. This codes for CASSSADWSEKLFF.

This chain joins TRBV2 and TRBJ2-1; weak D call: TRBD2 (5 bases). The CDR3 spans 18 residues. The V gene lost 0 bases and the J gene lost 1 base, with 16 bases spanning the gap. CDR1 and CDR2 from the germline V gene are SNHLY and FYNNEI. CDR3 protein: CASSEALRRTESYNEQFF. The CDR3 DNA sequence: TGTGCCAGCAGTGAAGCGCTTCGGAGGACCGAATCCTACAATGAGCAGTTCTTC.

The chain carries TRBV7-9 and TRBJ2-7; D not resolved. Trimming took 5 bases from V and 3 from J, leaving 8 bases between them. This CDR3 region has 12 residues. Germline-derived CDR1 and CDR2 are SEHNR and FQNEAQ (reference sequence). For the CDR3, the DNA is TGTGCCAGCAGCCGCGATATCTACGAGCAGTACTTC. Translated: CASSRDIYEQYF.

There are a few counts of this clonotype. The chain employs TRBV12-3 or TRBV12-4 and TRBJ1-5; the D is unclear. The CDR3 consists of 15 residues. Trimming stripped 3 bases from V and 5 bases from J, with 14 bases between. The CDR3 reads CASSFGDGRDQPQHF. As DNA, the CDR3 is TGTGCCAGCAGTTTTGGAGACGGGCGGGATCAGCCCCAGCATTTT.

The rearrangement links TRBV9 to TRBJ1-2; D remains unclear. The CDR3 is 14 residues long. Per germline, CDR1 SGDLS and CDR2 YYNGEE. The V and J ends lost 6 bases and 0 bases respectively, with 12 bases between them. CDR3 nucleotides: TGTGCCAGCACCCAAGAGGCTGCTAACTATGGCTACACCTTC. Protein product: CASTQEAANYGYTF.

This CDR3 reads CASSPSSGDETYEQYF. CDR3 nucleotide sequence: TGTGCCAGCAGTCCATCCTCAGGGGATGAGACCTACGAGCAGTACTTC. This chain links TRBV27 with TRBJ2-7; the D gene is possibly TRBD1 (6 bases). Per germline, CDR1 MNHEY and CDR2 SMNVEV (reference sequence). The CDR3 has 16 residues. Trimming left V 5 bases short and J 2 bases short, with 19 bases between.

This sequence joins TRBV19 and TRBJ2-2; TRBD2 might be the D (6 bases). The CDR3 consists of 15 residues. V lost 5 bases and J 4 bases, leaving 14 bases between the germline ends. Germline V gene sequence: CDR1 LNHDA, CDR2 SQIVND (reference sequence). The CDR3 coding sequence is TGTGCCAGTAGTTCCGGGACTCTTTTCACCGGGGAGCTGTTTTTT. Its translation: CASSSGTLFTGELFF.

This clonotype has only a few counts. The gene calls are TRBV12-5 and TRBJ2-2, with D possibly being TRBD1 (6 bases). From germline, CDR1 is LGHNT and CDR2 FRNRAP. The CDR3 spans 16 residues. V was cut by 4 bases and J by 7 bases, with 19 bases left in between. CDR3 residues: CASGSPFTGFNGELFF. CDR3 sequence (DNA): TGTGCTAGTGGTTCCCCTTTCACAGGGTTTAACGGGGAGCTGTTTTTT.

The V call is TRBV4-1, the J call TRBJ2-7; no definite D call. CDR1 is MGHRA and CDR2 is YSYEKL in the germline V gene. The CDR3 runs to 13 residues. V was cut by 2 bases and J by 3 bases, with 8 bases left in between. CDR3 amino acids: CASSQSDVYEQYF. The CDR3 bases are TGCGCCAGCAGCCAATCGGACGTCTACGAGCAGTACTTC.

The rearrangement uses TRBV7-2 and TRBJ1-5; D might be TRBD1 (6 bases). V was cut by 4 bases and J by 2 bases, with 15 bases left in between. There are 16 residues in the CDR3. CDR1 and CDR2 from the germline V gene are SGHTA and FQGNSA. CDR3 protein: CASSSTGFPGNQPQHF. Written as DNA, the CDR3 is TGTGCCAGCAGCTCCACAGGGTTTCCGGGCAATCAGCCCCAGCATTTT.

The V and J genes are TRBV7-2 and TRBJ2-1, with D possibly matching TRBD2 (5 bases). CDR1 and CDR2 from the germline V gene are SGHTA and FQGNSA. The CDR3 spans 11 residues. Trimming removed 5 bases from V and 7 bases from J, with 6 bases in between. CDR3 in amino acids: CASSRENEQFF. CDR3 nucleotides: TGTGCCAGCAGCCGGGAAAATGAGCAGTTCTTC.

In its sample, this clonotype was seen a few times. This rearrangement joins TRBV12-3 or TRBV12-4 to TRBJ1-4; 8 bases are shared with TRBD1. The length of the CDR3 is 16 residues. J was trimmed by 4 bases and V by 7 bases; bases with no gene match: 11. This CDR3 reads CASTRTGMGNNEKLFF. The DNA of the CDR3 is TGTGCCAGCACTAGGACAGGGATGGGAAATAATGAAAAACTGTTTTTT.

The V call is TRBV27, the J call TRBJ2-7; no definite D call. The CDR3 sequence is 13 residues long. Trimming left V 2 bases short and J 5 bases short, with 10 bases between. The V gene's germline CDR1 is MNHEY and CDR2 SMNVEV (reference sequence). Here the CDR3 reads CASSLSPRNEQYF. The CDR3 coding sequence is TGTGCCAGCAGTTTAAGCCCTAGAAACGAGCAGTACTTC.

This rearrangement joins TRBV4-1 to TRBJ1-4; D is possibly TRBD1 (5 bases). CDR1 and CDR2 from the germline V gene are MGHRA and YSYEKL. The CDR3 contains 14 residues. The V and J ends lost 3 bases and 6 bases respectively, with 11 bases between them. CDR3 region: CASSHRERDEKLFF. The CDR3 DNA is TGCGCCAGCAGCCACAGGGAGAGGGATGAAAAACTGTTTTTT.

The table lists this clonotype with a few counts. The rearrangement links TRBV7-8 to TRBJ1-4, with 10 bases matching TRBD1. Germline lookup yields CDR1 SGHVS and CDR2 FQNEAQ. Unmatched junction bases numbered 2, after V lost 4 bases and J lost 6 bases. There are 14 residues in the CDR3. CDR3 coding DNA: TGTGCCAGCAGCTCCGGGACAGGGGATGAAAAACTGTTTTTT. It is translated as CASSSGTGDEKLFF.

The V call is TRBV14, the J call TRBJ2-7; D gene uncertain. The CDR3 runs 15 residues. Germline V CDR1 and CDR2: SGHDN, FVKESK. Trimming pared 1 base from V and 6 bases from J, leaving 16 bases between. CDR3 in amino acids: CASSQVGSLRSEQYF. Here the CDR3 DNA reads TGTGCCAGCAGCCAAGTAGGGTCCCTCCGGAGCGAGCAGTACTTC.

This clonotype was found many times. The rearrangement links TRBV12-3 or TRBV12-4 to TRBJ2-5, with D hard to call. This CDR3 region has 12 residues. Trimming pared 3 bases from V and 5 bases from J, leaving 7 bases between. The CDR3 nucleotides read TGTGCCAGCAGTTTCTACGGGGAGACCCAGTACTTC. This codes for CASSFYGETQYF.

This clonotype was seen a few times. The V gene is TRBV7-2, the J gene TRBJ1-3, with D possibly TRBD1 on 5 matching bases. Trimming stripped 1 base from V and 0 bases from J, with 19 bases between. The germline V gene encodes CDR1 SGHTA and CDR2 FQGNSA. The CDR3 consists of 19 residues. CDR3 region: CASSLVTGWGSPSGNTIYF. The CDR3 region has the DNA TGTGCCAGCAGCTTAGTAACAGGTTGGGGGAGCCCCTCTGGAAACACCATATATTTT. Together with reference TRBV7-2 and TRBJ1-3, the CDR3 gives the full variable domain: GAGVSQSPSNKVTEKGKDVELRCDPISGHTALYWYRQSLGQGLEFLIYFQGNSAPDKSGLPSDRFSAERTGGSVSTLTIQRTQQEDSAVYLCASSLVTGWGSPSGNTIYFGEGSWLTVV.

This clonotype was detected only a few times. The rearrangement joins TRBV4-1 to TRBJ2-5; D unresolved. CDR3 length: 12 amino acids. CDR1 and CDR2 from the germline V gene are MGHRA and YSYEKL. Trimming cost V 0 bases and J 7 bases, with 6 bases left between them. The CDR3 DNA reads as TGCGCCAGCAGCCAAGAAGGTGGGACCCAGTACTTC. This gives the protein CASSQEGGTQYF.

The genes are TRBV6-2 or TRBV6-3 and TRBJ2-2; unclear D gene. Trimming took 7 bases from V and 6 from J, leaving 15 bases between them. The CDR3 runs 14 residues. Germline V gene lookup returns CDR1 MNHEY and CDR2 SVGEGT. The CDR3, as DNA: TGTGCCAGCACCCAATCCGTCCCGTCCGGGGAGCTGTTTTTT. Translation: CASTQSVPSGELFF.

The V and J genes are TRBV27 and TRBJ2-7; D ambiguous. V was trimmed by 0 bases and J by 3 bases, leaving 6 bases between them. CDR1 and CDR2 from the germline V gene are MNHEY and SMNVEV (reference sequence). The CDR3 covers 13 residues. DNA of the CDR3: TGTGCCAGCAGTTTATCCCCGCACTACGAGCAGTACTTC. This translates into CASSLSPHYEQYF.

A few counts support this clonotype. The V call is TRBV7-2, the J call TRBJ2-1, with 9 bases fitting TRBD2. Germline values: CDR1 SGHTA, CDR2 FQGNSA. J gave up 4 bases and V 6 bases, and 7 bases lay outside the gene matches. This CDR3 contains 15 residues. CDR3 sequence reads: CASSRSSGKYNEQFF. As DNA, the CDR3 is TGTGCCAGCAGTCGATCTAGCGGGAAATACAATGAGCAGTTCTTC. Using reference TRBV7-2 and TRBJ2-1 for the parts outside the CDR3, the full variable domain is GAGVSQSPSNKVTEKGKDVELRCDPISGHTALYWYRQSLGQGLEFLIYFQGNSAPDKSGLPSDRFSAERTGGSVSTLTIQRTQQEDSAVYLCASSRSSGKYNEQFFGPGTRLTVL.

This clonotype was detected only a few times. This sequence joins TRBV7-2 and TRBJ2-5; D is possibly TRBD1 or TRBD2 (5 bases each). Per the germline V gene, CDR1 is SGHTA and CDR2 is FQGNSA. The V end was cut by 2 bases, the J end by 1 base, with 14 bases between. The CDR3 has 16 amino acids. The CDR3 spells CASSLFVTGPQETQYF. In DNA form, the CDR3 reads TGTGCCAGCAGCTTATTCGTCACGGGGCCCCAAGAGACCCAGTACTTC.

The table lists this clonotype with a few counts. The chain uses TRBV7-9 and TRBJ1-1, with a tentative D call TRBD1 (5 bases). In germline, CDR1 is SEHNR, CDR2 FQNEAQ (reference sequence). Trimming cost V 4 bases and J 3 bases, with 12 bases left between them. The CDR3 runs 14 residues. CDR3 protein: CASSSATAYTEAFF. CDR3 nucleotide sequence: TGTGCCAGCAGCTCAGCGACAGCTTACACTGAAGCTTTCTTT.

This clonotype appeared a few times. This chain uses TRBV4-1 with TRBJ2-6; the D call may be TRBD1 or TRBD2 (5 bases each). The CDR3 is 16 residues long. CDR1 is MGHRA and CDR2 is YSYEKL in the germline V gene. Trimming removed 5 bases from V and 0 bases from J, with 11 bases in between. The CDR3 here is CASSARGDSGANVLTF. The CDR3 DNA reads as TGCGCCAGCAGCGCAAGGGGAGACTCTGGGGCCAACGTCCTGACTTTC.

This chain uses TRBV6-8 with TRBJ1-1; possibly TRBD1 for D (5 bases). The germline V gene encodes CDR1 MNHGY and CDR2 SAAAGT. The V end was cut by 4 bases, the J end by 5 bases, with 8 bases between. The length of the CDR3 is 12 residues. CDR3: CASSWGATEAFF. The CDR3 DNA reads as TGTGCCAGCAGTTGGGGCGCGACTGAAGCTTTCTTT.

V gene TRBV6-2 or TRBV6-3 combines with J gene TRBJ1-5; possible D gene TRBD1, 6 bases. This CDR3 comprises 14 residues. With 2 bases removed from V and 7 bases from J, the gap between germline ends came to 12 bases. Germline CDR1 MNHEY, CDR2 SVGEGT. The CDR3 coding sequence is TGTGCCAGCAGTTACGAGGGGGTCGGACAGCCCCAGCATTTT. It translates to CASSYEGVGQPQHF.

The chain combines TRBV12-5 with TRBJ2-3; D gene unclear. CDR1 LGHNT and CDR2 FRNRAP come from the germline V gene. The CDR3 extends over 13 amino acids. Trimming stripped 0 bases from V and 6 bases from J, with 7 bases between. CDR3 nucleotides: TGTGCTAGTGGTTTGGTACTGGGTGATACGCAGTATTTT. Translated, it gives CASGLVLGDTQYF.